These 19 T cell receptor beta chains share one sample of origin, sequenced in a study of T-cell reconstitution after alpha-beta-depleted transplantation in children. Researchers prepared the TCRbeta library using unique molecular identifiers, the study reports. TCRdb recomputed calls from the PCR reads with MiXCR, one row per CDR3 protein. Of about 980,000 distinct CDR3 sequences listed, about 29% were seen once; the top ten hold roughly 28%. Sequences were derived from PBMCs, mostly from graft donor cells, sampled 360 days after TCRalphabeta/CD19-depleted stem cell transplant. These receptors originate from a boy under two years old who had a stem cell transplant for SCID, so the T cells may come from the graft donor.

This clonotype was detected once. The gene calls are TRBV5-1 and TRBJ2-3; 8 positions match TRBD1. The CDR3 totals 16 residues. J was trimmed by 2 bases and V by 4 bases; bases with no gene match: 9. Germline CDR1 SGHRS, CDR2 YFSETQ. CDR3 sequence (DNA): TGCGCCAGCAGCACCTCGAGGACAGGGCTCACAGATACGCAGTATTTT. Its translation: CASSTSRTGLTDTQYF.

This chain connects TRBV12-3 or TRBV12-4 to TRBJ2-3; D perhaps matches TRBD2 (6 bases). V was shortened by 5 bases and J by 2 bases, with 11 bases between the two germline ends. The CDR3 is 14 residues long. For the CDR3, the DNA is TGTGCCAGCAGTAACTGGGACTCCACAGATACGCAGTATTTT. Residues: CASSNWDSTDTQYF.

The V call is TRBV20-1, the J call TRBJ1-5; 9 bases align to TRBD1. Germline V gene lookup returns CDR1 DFQATT and CDR2 SNEGSKA (reference sequence). Germline trimming cut 4 bases from V and 7 bases from J; bases unmatched to any gene: 11. The CDR3 runs 15 residues. CDR3 protein: CSAKVPNRGQQPQHF. The DNA of the CDR3 is TGCAGTGCTAAGGTCCCAAACAGGGGGCAGCAGCCCCAGCATTTT.

This clonotype has more than one count but fewer than ten. The rearrangement joins TRBV20-1 to TRBJ2-1; the D gene could be TRBD1 or TRBD2 (6 bases each). V was cut by 6 bases and J by 4 bases, with 19 bases left in between. This CDR3 region has 15 residues. The germline gives CDR1 DFQATT, CDR2 SNEGSKA (reference sequence). The CDR3 sequence is CSAPGPGAQYNEQFF. The DNA for the CDR3 is TGCAGTGCCCCCGGCCCGGGGGCCCAATACAATGAGCAGTTCTTC.

This clonotype appeared many times. This chain uses TRBV5-1 with TRBJ2-3; D is uncertain. From germline, CDR1 is SGHRS and CDR2 YFSETQ. This CDR3 contains 12 residues. The V end was cut by 3 bases, the J end by 6 bases, with 8 bases between. CDR3 DNA: TGCGCCAGCAGCTCACAGCTCGATACGCAGTATTTT. Residues: CASSSQLDTQYF. The whole variable domain, filled in from reference TRBV5-1 and TRBJ2-3, reads KAGVTQTPRYLIKTRGQQVTLSCSPISGHRSVSWYQQTPGQGLQFLFEYFSETQRNKGNFPGRFSGRQFSNSRSEMNVSTLELGDSALYLCASSSQLDTQYFGPGTRLTVL.

The gene calls are TRBV6-5 and TRBJ2-4; a possible D gene is TRBD1 (6 bases). The CDR3 loop spans 15 amino acids. Germline loops: CDR1 MNHEY, CDR2 SVGAGI. Trimming cost V 2 bases and J 8 bases, with 16 bases left between them. This chain's CDR3 is CASSYGQSSQHIQYF. The CDR3 bases are TGTGCCAGCAGTTACGGACAGTCCTCCCAACACATTCAGTACTTC.

V is TRBV12-3 or TRBV12-4 and J is TRBJ2-6; perhaps TRBD1 as D (5 bases). The CDR3 contains 14 residues. The V end lost 6 bases, the J end lost 2 bases, and 8 bases lay between the germline ends. In nucleotides, the CDR3 is TGTGCCAGCAGCAAACAGGCTGGGGCCAACGTCCTGACTTTC. Translated, it gives CASSKQAGANVLTF.

V is TRBV6-2 or TRBV6-3 and J is TRBJ2-2, with D perhaps assigned TRBD1 or TRBD2 (5 bases each). The ends were cut back, 4 bases at V and 5 bases at J, with 11 bases in the middle. Per germline, CDR1 MNHEY and CDR2 SVGEGT. The CDR3 has 14 amino acids. The CDR3 loop reads CASSSGPRTGELFF. CDR3 nucleotides: TGTGCCAGCAGTTCGGGACCAAGAACCGGGGAGCTGTTTTTT.

This clonotype was seen only a few times. The chain is built from TRBV12-3 or TRBV12-4 and TRBJ1-6; weak D call: TRBD1 (6 bases). The CDR3 loop spans 16 amino acids. V was cut by 8 bases and J by 10 bases, with 24 bases left in between. In DNA, the CDR3 is TGTGCCAGCTTTCAACGGGGGGGCGAGTTTGACTCACCCCTCCACTTT. This translates into CASFQRGGEFDSPLHF.

The chain carries TRBV12-3 or TRBV12-4 and TRBJ2-3; no definite D call. The CDR3 length is 16 residues. Deletions cut 3 bases from V and 0 bases from J, with 13 bases between. The CDR3 protein is CASSLLGLYSTDTQYF. CDR3 sequence (DNA): TGTGCCAGCAGTTTGTTAGGGTTATATAGCACAGATACGCAGTATTTT.

V usage is TRBV9 and J usage is TRBJ2-6; D is ambiguous. This CDR3 comprises 16 residues. The germline gives CDR1 SGDLS, CDR2 YYNGEE. V was shortened by 4 bases and J by 1 base, with 12 bases between the two germline ends. Here the CDR3 DNA reads TGTGCCAGCAGCCTAAAAGCTCGTTCTGGGGCCAACGTCCTGACTTTC. Translated, it gives CASSLKARSGANVLTF.

This clonotype was seen a handful of times. J is TRBJ2-3 and V is TRBV20-1; D ambiguous. This CDR3 is 14 amino acids long. From germline, CDR1 is DFQATT and CDR2 SNEGSKA (reference sequence). V shed 6 bases and J shed 1 base, with 14 bases lying between them. The CDR3, as DNA: TGCAGTGCGGTAGCCGTTCAGGGCACAGATACGCAGTATTTT. Translation gives CSAVAVQGTDTQYF.

The chain couples TRBV2 to TRBJ2-5; D is possibly TRBD1 or TRBD2 (5 bases each). Trimming shortened V by 7 bases and J by 5 bases, and 17 bases separated the two germline ends. Germline V gene lookup returns CDR1 SNHLY and CDR2 FYNNEI. The CDR3 loop spans 14 amino acids. CDR3 DNA sequence: TGTGCCAGCACCCGGGACCTAACCCGGGAGACCCAGTACTTC. Its protein product is CASTRDLTRETQYF. Filled out from reference TRBV2 and TRBJ2-5, the complete variable domain reads EPEVTQTPSHQVTQMGQEVILRCVPISNHLYFYWYRQILGQKVEFLVSFYNNEISEKSEIFDDQFSVERPDGSNFTLKIRSTKLEDSAMYFCASTRDLTRETQYFGPGTRLLVL.

The J gene is TRBJ1-1, the V gene TRBV9; a weak D match, TRBD1 (5 bases). This CDR3 comprises 12 residues. V lost 6 bases, J lost 6 bases, and 12 bases lay in between. CDR1 is SGDLS and CDR2 is YYNGEE in the germline V gene. The CDR3 here is CASKRDGAEAFF. In DNA, the CDR3 is TGTGCCAGCAAGCGGGACGGAGCTGAAGCTTTCTTT.

The chain recombines TRBV9 with TRBJ1-5; a weak D match, TRBD1 (6 bases). CDR1 is SGDLS, CDR2 YYNGEE, per germline. V lost 3 bases and J lost 5, with 15 bases in between. The CDR3 is 15 residues long. CDR3 coding DNA: TGTGCCAGCAGCGAAGGAGGGGGGTACTATCAGCCCCAGCATTTT. As protein: CASSEGGGYYQPQHF.

This clonotype showed up just a few times. The chain carries TRBV29-1 and TRBJ2-2; the D is unclear. The germline gives CDR1 SQVTM, CDR2 ANQGSEA. The CDR3 totals 15 residues. Trimming removed 4 bases from V and 5 bases from J, with 17 bases in between. The CDR3 DNA sequence: TGCAGCGTTGCGGTCGGAGAGGAATGGACCGGGGAGCTGTTTTTT. It translates to CSVAVGEEWTGELFF.

This clonotype appeared a few times. V and J are TRBV11-2 and TRBJ2-7, with D hard to call. CDR1 SGHAT and CDR2 FQNNGV come from the germline V gene. The V end lost 1 base, the J end lost 0 bases, and 13 bases lay between the germline ends. The CDR3 loop spans 16 amino acids. The CDR3 region has the DNA TGTGCCAGCAGCTTAGGTAGGGCGCGCGGCTCCTACGAGCAGTACTTC. Translated, it gives CASSLGRARGSYEQYF.

The chain employs TRBV20-1 and TRBJ2-3; D ambiguous. This CDR3 spans 12 amino acids. Germline V CDR1 and CDR2: DFQATT, SNEGSKA (reference sequence). V was trimmed by 3 bases and J by 1 base, leaving 5 bases between them. The CDR3 reads CSASDRTDTQYF. The CDR3 bases are TGCAGTGCTAGCGACCGCACAGATACGCAGTATTTT.

The chain carries TRBV5-5 and TRBJ1-1; D gene unclear. Germline V gene lookup returns CDR1 SGHKS and CDR2 YYEKEE (reference sequence). Deletions cut 0 bases from V and 7 bases from J, with 7 bases between. The CDR3 length is 12 residues. CDR3 coding DNA: TGTGCCAGCAGCTTGGGGCTCCTTGAAGCTTTCTTT. Translating it yields CASSLGLLEAFF. The full variable domain, rest sourced from reference TRBV5-5 and TRBJ1-1, is DAGVTQSPTHLIKTRGQQVTLRCSPISGHKSVSWYQQVLGQGPQFIFQYYEKEERGRGNFPDRFSARQFPNYSSELNVNALLLGDSALYLCASSLGLLEAFFGQGTRLTVV.